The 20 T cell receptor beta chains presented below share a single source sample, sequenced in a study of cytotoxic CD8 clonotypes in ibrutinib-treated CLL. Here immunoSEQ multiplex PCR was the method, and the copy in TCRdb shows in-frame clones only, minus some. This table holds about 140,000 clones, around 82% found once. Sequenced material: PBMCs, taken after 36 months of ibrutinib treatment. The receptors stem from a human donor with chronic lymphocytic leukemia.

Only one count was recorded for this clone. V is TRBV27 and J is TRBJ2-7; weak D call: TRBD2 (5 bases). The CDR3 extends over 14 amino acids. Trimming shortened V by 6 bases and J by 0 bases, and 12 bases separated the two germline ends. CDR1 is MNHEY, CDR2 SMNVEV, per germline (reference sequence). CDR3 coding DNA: TGTGCCAGCAGCCGTAGCGTACTCTCCTACGAGCAGTACTTC. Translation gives CASSRSVLSYEQYF.

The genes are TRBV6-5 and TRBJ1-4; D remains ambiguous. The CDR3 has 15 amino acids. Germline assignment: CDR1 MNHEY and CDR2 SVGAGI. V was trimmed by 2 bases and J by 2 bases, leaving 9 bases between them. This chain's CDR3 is CASSYVSGTNEKLFF. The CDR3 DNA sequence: TGTGCCAGCAGTTACGTGTCCGGGACTAATGAAAAACTGTTTTTT.

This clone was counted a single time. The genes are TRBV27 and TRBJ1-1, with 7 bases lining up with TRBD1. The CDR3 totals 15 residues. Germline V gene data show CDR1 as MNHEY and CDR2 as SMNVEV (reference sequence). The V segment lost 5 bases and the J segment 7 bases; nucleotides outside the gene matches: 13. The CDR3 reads CASSIRDRSVGEAFF. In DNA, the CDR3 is TGTGCCAGCAGTATCCGGGACAGATCCGTCGGTGAAGCTTTCTTT.

The CDR3 loop reads CASSGWSNQPQHF. The CDR3 region has the DNA TGTGCCAGCAGTGGCTGGAGCAATCAGCCCCAGCATTTT. This chain joins TRBV28 and TRBJ1-5, with D unresolved. Looked up from germline, CDR1 is MDHEN and CDR2 is SYDVKM. V was trimmed by 5 bases and J by 1 base, leaving 6 bases between them. CDR3 length: 13 residues.

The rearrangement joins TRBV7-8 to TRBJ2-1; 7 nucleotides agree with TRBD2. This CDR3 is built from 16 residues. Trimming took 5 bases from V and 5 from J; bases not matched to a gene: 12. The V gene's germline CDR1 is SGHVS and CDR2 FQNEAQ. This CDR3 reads CASSPSLAVLHNEQFF. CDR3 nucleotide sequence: TGTGCCAGCAGCCCCTCCCTAGCGGTGCTTCACAATGAGCAGTTCTTC.

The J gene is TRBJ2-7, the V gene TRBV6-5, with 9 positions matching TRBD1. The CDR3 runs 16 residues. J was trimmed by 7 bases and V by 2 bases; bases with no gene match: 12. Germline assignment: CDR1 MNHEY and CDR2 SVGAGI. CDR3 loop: CASSYGSGTGRTEQYF. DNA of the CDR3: TGTGCCAGCAGTTACGGGTCGGGGACAGGGCGTACGGAGCAGTACTTC.

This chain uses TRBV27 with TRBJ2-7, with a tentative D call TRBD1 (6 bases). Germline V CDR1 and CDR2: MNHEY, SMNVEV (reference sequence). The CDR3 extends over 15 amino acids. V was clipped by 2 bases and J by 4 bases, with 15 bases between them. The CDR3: CASSLASGVAYEQYF. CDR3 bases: TGTGCCAGCAGTTTAGCATCAGGGGTGGCTTACGAGCAGTACTTC.

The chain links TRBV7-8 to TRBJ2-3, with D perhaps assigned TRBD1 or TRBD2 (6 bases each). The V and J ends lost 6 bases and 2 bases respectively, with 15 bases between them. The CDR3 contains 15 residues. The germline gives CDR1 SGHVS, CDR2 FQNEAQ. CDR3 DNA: TGTGCCAGCAGGCCCCGGGGGCGGATCACAGATACGCAGTATTTT. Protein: CASRPRGRITDTQYF.

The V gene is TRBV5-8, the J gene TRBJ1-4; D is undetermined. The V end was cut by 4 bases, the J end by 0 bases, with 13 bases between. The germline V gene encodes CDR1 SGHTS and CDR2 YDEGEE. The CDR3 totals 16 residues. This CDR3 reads CASSRSDAATNEKLFF. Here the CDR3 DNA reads TGTGCCAGCAGCCGGTCCGATGCCGCAACTAATGAAAAACTGTTTTTT.

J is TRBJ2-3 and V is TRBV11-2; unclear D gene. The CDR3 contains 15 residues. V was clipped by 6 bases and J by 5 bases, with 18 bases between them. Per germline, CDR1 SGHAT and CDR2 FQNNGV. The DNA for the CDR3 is TGTGCCAGCAGACAATCTCCCACTAAAGGAGATACGCAGTATTTT. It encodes CASRQSPTKGDTQYF.

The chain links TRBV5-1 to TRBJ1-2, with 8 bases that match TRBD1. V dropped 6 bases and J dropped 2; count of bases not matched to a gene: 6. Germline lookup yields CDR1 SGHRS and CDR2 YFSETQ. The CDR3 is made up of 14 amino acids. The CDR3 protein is CASKGQEHNYGYTF. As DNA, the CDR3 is TGCGCCAGCAAGGGACAGGAGCACAACTATGGCTACACCTTC.

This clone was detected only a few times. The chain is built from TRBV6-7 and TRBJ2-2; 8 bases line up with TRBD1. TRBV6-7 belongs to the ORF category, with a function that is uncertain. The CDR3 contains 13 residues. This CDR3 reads CAGGQGASGELFF. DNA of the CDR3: TGTGCGGGTGGGCAGGGGGCATCCGGGGAGCTGTTTTTT.

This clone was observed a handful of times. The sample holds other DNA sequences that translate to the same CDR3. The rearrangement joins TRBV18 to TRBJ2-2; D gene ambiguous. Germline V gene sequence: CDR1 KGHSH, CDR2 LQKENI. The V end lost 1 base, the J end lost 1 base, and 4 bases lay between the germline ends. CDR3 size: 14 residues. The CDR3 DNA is TGTGCCAGCTCACCACAGGGGAACACCGGGGAGCTGTTTTTT. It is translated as CASSPQGNTGELFF.

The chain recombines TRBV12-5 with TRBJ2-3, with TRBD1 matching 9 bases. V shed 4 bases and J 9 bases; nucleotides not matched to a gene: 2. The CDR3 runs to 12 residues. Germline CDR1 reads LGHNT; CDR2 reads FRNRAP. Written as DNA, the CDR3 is TGTGCTAGTGGTTCGACAGGGGGGACGCAGTATTTT. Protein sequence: CASGSTGGTQYF. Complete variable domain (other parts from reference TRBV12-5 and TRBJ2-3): DARVTQTPRHKVTEMGQEVTMRCQPILGHNTVFWYRQTMMQGLELLAYFRNRAPLDDSGMPKDRFSAEMPDATLATLKIQPSEPRDSAVYFCASGSTGGTQYFGPGTRLTVL.

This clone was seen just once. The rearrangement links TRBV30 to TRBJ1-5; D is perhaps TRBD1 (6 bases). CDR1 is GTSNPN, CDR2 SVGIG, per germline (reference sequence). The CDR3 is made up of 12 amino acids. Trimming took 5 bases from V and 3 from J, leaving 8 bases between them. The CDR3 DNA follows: TGTGCCTGGGGGGGGCCCAATCAGCCCCAGCATTTT. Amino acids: CAWGGPNQPQHF.

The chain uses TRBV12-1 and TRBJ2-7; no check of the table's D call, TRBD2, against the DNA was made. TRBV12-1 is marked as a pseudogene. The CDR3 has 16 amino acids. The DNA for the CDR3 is TGTGCCAGCAGCTTTGCGATATCCGGGAAGACCTACGAGCAGTACTTC. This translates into CASSFAISGKTYEQYF.

The chain's CDR3 is CASSDLGSTNYGYTF. The CDR3 nucleotides read TGTGCCAGCAGTGATCTGGGCTCCACTAACTATGGCTACACCTTC. This chain links TRBV6-6 with TRBJ1-2, with unresolved D. The V gene's germline CDR1 is MNHNY and CDR2 SVGAGI (reference sequence). This CDR3 comprises 15 residues. Deletions cut 5 bases from V and 0 bases from J, with 13 bases between.

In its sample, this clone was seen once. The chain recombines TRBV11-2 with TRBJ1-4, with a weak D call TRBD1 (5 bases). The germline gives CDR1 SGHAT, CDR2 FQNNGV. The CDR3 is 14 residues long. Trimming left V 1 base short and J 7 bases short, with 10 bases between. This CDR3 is CASSLVQGTEKLFF. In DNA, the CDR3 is TGTGCCAGCAGCTTAGTCCAGGGAACTGAAAAACTGTTTTTT.

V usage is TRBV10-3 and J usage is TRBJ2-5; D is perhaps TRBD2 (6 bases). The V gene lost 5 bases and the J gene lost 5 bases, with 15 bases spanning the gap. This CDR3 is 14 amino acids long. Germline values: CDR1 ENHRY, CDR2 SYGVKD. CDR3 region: CAISSPLASETQYF. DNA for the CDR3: TGTGCCATCAGTTCCCCTCTAGCGTCGGAGACCCAGTACTTC.

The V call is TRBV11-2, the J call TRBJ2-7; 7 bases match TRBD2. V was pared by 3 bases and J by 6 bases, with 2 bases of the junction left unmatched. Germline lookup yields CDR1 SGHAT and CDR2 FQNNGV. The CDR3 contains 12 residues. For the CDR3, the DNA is TGTGCCAGCAGCTTTTGGGGGGGCGAGCAGTACTTC. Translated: CASSFWGGEQYF.